This is a list of T cell receptor beta chains from one sample in a study of blood T cell repertoires in COVID-19. Libraries were prepared by immunoSEQ multiplex PCR; TCRdb keeps only in-frame clonotypes and omits some of them. The table has some 260,000 clones, roughly 87% seen once. The material sequenced was PBMCs or T cells enriched from blood (not recorded which). Every receptor here comes from a young woman with acute COVID-19. Each CDR3 is given with its conserved first and last residue. The D gene is left open where the match is weak. The size entry is marked missing in some rows and otherwise reads once, few, many or a size class.

abundance: few
j_gene: TRBJ1-2
d_gene: TRBD1
v_gene: TRBV6-5
CDR3aa: CASRDGTGTSYTF
CDR3nt: TGTGCCAGCAGGGACGGGACAGGGACGAGCTACACCTTC

abundance: -
j_gene: TRBJ1-4
d_gene: -
v_gene: TRBV3-1/TRBV3-2
CDR3aa: CASSQELSPNEKLFF
CDR3nt: TGTGCCAGCAGCCAAGAACTCTCCCCTAATGAAAAACTGTTTTTT

abundance: -
j_gene: TRBJ1-5
d_gene: TRBD1
v_gene: TRBV11-2
CDR3aa: CASSSEAGTAGVAQHF
CDR3nt: TGTGCCAGCAGCTCAGAAGCCGGGACAGCCGGGGTGGCCCAGCATTTT

abundance: -
j_gene: TRBJ2-2
d_gene: TRBD2
v_gene: TRBV9
CDR3aa: CASSRSGGPDTGELFF
CDR3nt: TGTGCCAGCAGCCGGAGCGGGGGGCCCGACACCGGGGAGCTGTTTTTT

abundance: -
j_gene: TRBJ2-2
d_gene: -
v_gene: TRBV19
CDR3aa: CASSPLAFNTGELFF
CDR3nt: TGTGCCAGTAGCCCTCTAGCGTTTAACACCGGGGAGCTGTTTTTT

abundance: -
j_gene: TRBJ1-5
d_gene: TRBD1
v_gene: TRBV7-2
CDR3aa: CASTSDRDQPQHF
CDR3nt: TGTGCCAGCACCTCGGACAGGGATCAGCCCCAGCATTTT

abundance: -
j_gene: TRBJ2-5
d_gene: -
v_gene: TRBV2
CDR3aa: CASYGGETQYF
CDR3nt: TGTGCCAGCTATGGGGGGGAGACCCAGTACTTC

abundance: -
j_gene: TRBJ1-5
d_gene: -
v_gene: TRBV4-1
CDR3aa: CASSQVQGSNQPQHF
CDR3nt: TGCGCCAGCAGCCAAGTACAGGGCAGCAATCAGCCCCAGCATTTT

abundance: once
j_gene: TRBJ2-7
d_gene: -
v_gene: TRBV2
CDR3aa: CASSEQAPSSYEQYF
CDR3nt: TGTGCCAGCAGTGAACAGGCCCCCTCCTCCTACGAGCAGTACTTC

abundance: -
j_gene: TRBJ1-2
d_gene: -
v_gene: TRBV5-8
CDR3aa: CASSSRTPSHYGYTF
CDR3nt: TGTGCCAGCAGCTCGAGGACCCCTAGCCACTATGGCTACACCTTC

abundance: once
j_gene: TRBJ2-7
d_gene: -
v_gene: TRBV27
CDR3aa: CASSSPWGVKYEQYF
CDR3nt: TGTGCCAGCAGTTCCCCTTGGGGGGTGAAGTACGAGCAGTACTTC

abundance: -
j_gene: TRBJ2-7
d_gene: TRBD2
v_gene: TRBV25-1
CDR3aa: CASSEGGVEQYF
CDR3nt: TGTGCCAGCAGTGAGGGGGGGGTCGAGCAGTACTTC

abundance: once
j_gene: TRBJ1-4
d_gene: -
v_gene: TRBV23-1
CDR3aa: CASSQFSRYGGVATNEKLFF
CDR3nt: TGCGCCAGCAGTCAATTCTCCAGGTATGGAGGGGTTGCAACTAATGAAAAACTGTTTTTT

abundance: -
j_gene: TRBJ1-2
d_gene: -
v_gene: TRBV15
CDR3aa: CATSRDRGSDTF
CDR3nt: TGTGCCACCAGCAGAGATCGGGGATCGGACACCTTC

abundance: -
j_gene: TRBJ2-5
d_gene: -
v_gene: TRBV6-5
CDR3aa: CASSTRQETQYF
CDR3nt: TGTGCCAGCAGTACACGCCAAGAGACCCAGTACTTC

abundance: -
j_gene: TRBJ2-7
d_gene: -
v_gene: TRBV11-1
CDR3aa: CASSFRPRGQHDEQYF
CDR3nt: TGTGCCAGCAGCTTCCGCCCGCGGGGGCAGCACGACGAGCAGTACTTC

abundance: once
j_gene: TRBJ2-7
d_gene: TRBD1
v_gene: TRBV5-1
CDR3aa: CASSLTDRGPPYEQYF
CDR3nt: TGCGCCAGCAGCTTGACCGACAGGGGGCCCCCCTACGAGCAGTACTTC

abundance: -
j_gene: TRBJ2-3
d_gene: TRBD1
v_gene: TRBV29-1
CDR3aa: CSVPGQASTDTQYF
CDR3nt: TGCAGCGTCCCGGGACAGGCTAGCACAGATACGCAGTATTTT

abundance: -
j_gene: TRBJ1-2
d_gene: TRBD1
v_gene: TRBV27
CDR3aa: CASSPAGRGRYGYTF
CDR3nt: TGTGCCAGCAGTCCCGCGGGCAGGGGGCGGTATGGCTACACCTTC

abundance: -
j_gene: TRBJ1-2
d_gene: TRBD1
v_gene: TRBV28
CDR3aa: CASTRDRGGYTF
CDR3nt: TGTGCCAGCACGAGAGACAGGGGGGGCTACACCTTC

abundance: few
j_gene: TRBJ2-1
d_gene: TRBD2
v_gene: TRBV13
CDR3aa: CASSSSGGANYEQFF
CDR3nt: TGTGCCAGCAGCTCTAGCGGGGGGGCCAATTATGAGCAGTTCTTC

abundance: -
j_gene: TRBJ2-7
d_gene: TRBD2
v_gene: TRBV7-6
CDR3aa: CASSPSLAGGSEQYF
CDR3nt: TGTGCCAGCAGCCCCAGTCTAGCGGGAGGGAGCGAGCAGTACTTC

abundance: -
j_gene: TRBJ1-1
d_gene: -
v_gene: TRBV29-1
CDR3aa: CSVGQAGTEAFF
CDR3nt: TGCAGCGTTGGACAGGCCGGCACTGAAGCTTTCTTT

abundance: -
j_gene: TRBJ2-7
d_gene: -
v_gene: TRBV6-1
CDR3aa: CASSEMTEVGEQYF
CDR3nt: TGTGCCAGCAGTGAAATGACAGAAGTGGGCGAGCAGTACTTC

abundance: -
j_gene: TRBJ1-3
d_gene: -
v_gene: TRBV11-2
CDR3aa: CASSLGGFSGNTIYF
CDR3nt: TGTGCCAGCAGCTTAGGTGGCTTCTCTGGAAACACCATATATTTT

abundance: -
j_gene: TRBJ1-3
d_gene: -
v_gene: TRBV6-5
CDR3aa: CASSFGNTIYF
CDR3nt: TGTGCCAGCAGCTTTGGAAACACCATATATTTT

abundance: -
j_gene: TRBJ2-3
d_gene: -
v_gene: TRBV11-2
CDR3aa: CASSLGADTQYF
CDR3nt: TGTGCCAGCAGCTTAGGGGCGGATACGCAGTATTTT

abundance: once
j_gene: TRBJ1-1
d_gene: -
v_gene: TRBV7-8
CDR3aa: CASSIGGYGTEAFF
CDR3nt: TGTGCCAGCAGCATAGGAGGGTACGGGACTGAAGCTTTCTTT

abundance: -
j_gene: TRBJ2-4
d_gene: TRBD1
v_gene: TRBV28
CDR3aa: CASSFFRPGGPDTFEF
CDR3nt: TGTGCCAGCAGTTTTTTTCGCCCAGGGGGTCCAGATACCTTCGAATTC

abundance: few
j_gene: TRBJ2-7
d_gene: -
v_gene: TRBV21-1
CDR3aa: CASSKATGWEASGRESYEQYF
CDR3nt: TGTGCCAGCAGCAAAGCGACGGGCTGGGAGGCTAGCGGGAGGGAGTCCTACGAGCAGTACTTC

abundance: -
j_gene: TRBJ1-2
d_gene: -
v_gene: TRBV6-5
CDR3aa: CASLRSGGTYGYTF
CDR3nt: TGTGCCAGCCTCCGTTCGGGGGGGACGTATGGCTACACCTTC

abundance: -
j_gene: TRBJ2-2
d_gene: TRBD2
v_gene: TRBV4-2
CDR3aa: CASSQDGERGAGELFF
CDR3nt: TGTGCCAGCAGCCAAGACGGGGAGCGGGGGGCGGGGGAGCTGTTTTTT

abundance: -
j_gene: TRBJ2-1
d_gene: -
v_gene: TRBV10-2
CDR3aa: CASSEWVGATYNEQFF
CDR3nt: TGCGCCAGCAGTGAGTGGGTGGGGGCAACCTACAATGAGCAGTTCTTC

abundance: -
j_gene: TRBJ2-7
d_gene: TRBD1
v_gene: TRBV3-1/TRBV3-2
CDR3aa: CASSQGTGLYEQYF
CDR3nt: TGTGCCAGCAGCCAAGGGACAGGGCTTTACGAGCAGTACTTC

abundance: -
j_gene: TRBJ2-3
d_gene: -
v_gene: TRBV7-3
CDR3aa: CASSLSGVGGTDTQYF
CDR3nt: TGTGCCAGCAGCTTAAGCGGGGTCGGGGGCACAGATACGCAGTATTTT

abundance: few
j_gene: TRBJ1-3
d_gene: TRBD1
v_gene: TRBV3-1/TRBV3-2
CDR3aa: CASSEYQGAHGNTIYF
CDR3nt: TGTGCCAGCAGCGAGTATCAGGGGGCTCATGGAAACACCATATATTTT

abundance: -
j_gene: TRBJ2-1
d_gene: TRBD2
v_gene: TRBV7-3
CDR3aa: CASSLSGGPYNEQFF
CDR3nt: TGTGCCAGCAGCCTAAGCGGGGGACCCTACAATGAGCAGTTCTTC

abundance: -
j_gene: TRBJ2-1
d_gene: -
v_gene: TRBV27
CDR3aa: CASRSISRSSYNEQFF
CDR3nt: TGTGCCAGCAGGTCAATCAGTAGGAGCTCCTACAATGAGCAGTTCTTC

abundance: once
j_gene: TRBJ1-6
d_gene: TRBD1
v_gene: TRBV5-5
CDR3aa: CASSSFGTDNSPLHF
CDR3nt: TGTGCCAGCAGCTCATTCGGGACAGATAATTCACCCCTCCACTTT

abundance: once
j_gene: TRBJ1-1
d_gene: -
v_gene: TRBV5-6
CDR3aa: CASSRDMNTEAFF
CDR3nt: TGTGCCAGCAGCCGGGATATGAACACTGAAGCTTTCTTT

abundance: -
j_gene: TRBJ2-2
d_gene: TRBD1
v_gene: TRBV11-2
CDR3aa: CASSLVGTVTGELFF
CDR3nt: TGTGCCAGCAGCTTAGTTGGGACAGTGACCGGGGAGCTGTTTTTT

abundance: -
j_gene: TRBJ2-5
d_gene: -
v_gene: TRBV5-1
CDR3aa: CASSRYHGKGGTLQETQYF
CDR3nt: TGCGCCAGCAGCCGATACCACGGAAAGGGGGGGACCCTCCAAGAGACCCAGTACTTC

abundance: -
j_gene: TRBJ2-5
d_gene: TRBD2
v_gene: TRBV10-3
CDR3aa: CAIRAGISAGGSQETQYF
CDR3nt: TGTGCCATCCGCGCCGGAATTAGTGCGGGAGGCTCCCAAGAGACCCAGTACTTC

abundance: -
j_gene: TRBJ2-3
d_gene: TRBD2
v_gene: TRBV28
CDR3aa: CASSPRGGRTDTQYF
CDR3nt: TGTGCCAGCAGTCCGCGGGGGGGCCGCACAGATACGCAGTATTTT

abundance: few
j_gene: TRBJ2-3
d_gene: -
v_gene: TRBV27
CDR3aa: CASSFGTTNGDTQYF
CDR3nt: TGTGCCAGCAGTTTTGGGACAACGAACGGGGATACGCAGTATTTT

abundance: -
j_gene: TRBJ2-7
d_gene: TRBD1
v_gene: TRBV11-2
CDR3aa: CASSSPRGRHEQYF
CDR3nt: TGTGCCAGCAGCTCCCCCAGGGGGCGCCACGAGCAGTACTTC

abundance: -
j_gene: TRBJ2-7
d_gene: TRBD2
v_gene: TRBV11-3
CDR3aa: CASSRGGSGVYEQYF
CDR3nt: TGTGCCAGCAGCCGTGGGGGGAGCGGGGTGTACGAGCAGTACTTC